Given below is one TCR beta chain in context. The record originates from a study of technical replicates of blood from several donors. Some clones are missing from TCRdb's copy, which holds only in-frame ones; the method was immunoSEQ multiplex PCR. The repertoire includes some 100,000 clones, just over 95% of them detected once, and approximately 0.2% sits in the top ten. The TCR comes from a human donor in good health. Sequencing was done on a sample of T cells isolated from PBMCs.

As DNA, the CDR3 is TGTGCCAGCAGCTTAGAACGGGACAGTCCTTACGAGCAGTACTTC. As protein: CASSLERDSPYEQYF. The chain links TRBV7-9 to TRBJ2-7; 7 bases align to TRBD1. Germline trimming cut 1 base from V and 4 bases from J; bases unmatched to any gene: 7. Germline lookup yields CDR1 SEHNR and CDR2 FQNEAQ (reference sequence). The CDR3 consists of 15 residues.